Here is one T cell receptor beta chain with its context. No antigen is known for it. This sample stems from a study of a mutant IDH1 vaccine in newly diagnosed glioma. Sequenced by immunoSEQ multiplex PCR; TCRdb stores in-frame clones only, minus some. Here the sample spans tens of thousands of clones, 75% to 90% being singletons. The time point here: week 47, end of study. It was 300 ug of mutant IDH1 20-mer peptide that made up each vaccine dose, given with topical imiquimod. This specimen was PBMCs, taken from a glioma patient whose treatment included an IDH1 peptide vaccine. This clonotype was sampled from a man in his thirties or forties with glioma.

CDR3 in amino acids: CASSLGGTRSGAAQYF. CDR3 bases: TGTGCCAGCAGCTTAGGTGGGACGCGGTCCGGGGCGGCCCAGTACTTC. The rearrangement joins TRBV11-3 to TRBJ2-5; the D call may be TRBD1 or TRBD2 (5 bases each). The CDR3 is 16 residues long. CDR1 and CDR2 from the germline V gene are SGHNT and YENEEA. Trimming stripped 1 base from V and 9 bases from J, with 21 bases between.